This TCR beta chain was sequenced during a study of OX40 agonist ivuxolimab in advanced cancers. Measured with immunoSEQ multiplex PCR; TCRdb has only the in-frame clones, and not every one. The table shows some 41,000 clones, with 88% occurring only once. Blood draws occurred at baseline, cycle 4 day 1, and cycle 7 day 1. CDR1 and CDR2 (germline): SGDLS, YYNGEE. V trimming: 3 bases; J trimming: 4 bases; junction bases outside the gene matches: 9. The CDR3 is 16 residues long. The gene calls are TRBV9 and TRBJ2-2; 7 bases fit TRBD2. The specimen comprised CD4+ or CD8+ T cells sorted from blood, sampled in a trial of the OX40 agonist ivuxolimab. This TCR came from an adult with an advanced solid tumor such as melanoma, head and neck, liver or kidney cancer. CDR3: CASSAGVGGSTGELFF. CDR3 DNA: TGTGCCAGCAGCGCGGGCGTGGGGGGGTCCACCGGGGAGCTGTTTTTT.